Below, 6 T cell receptor beta chains from the same sample are listed, as sequenced in a study of type 1 regulatory T cells. TCRdb ran MiXCR on the reads and lists one entry per CDR3 protein. The table lists fewer than 70,000 distinct CDR3 sequences, 50% to 70% of them singletons. The antigens of these receptors remain unknown. Sequencing input: cultured T cells, either the whole culture or a sorted T cell fraction (not recorded which). The sample's subset: Tr1-enriched cell product generated in vitro against host alloantigens. Source of these receptors: a human donor in good health.

This chain joins TRBV7-8 and TRBJ2-1; 11 bases align to TRBD2. Looked up from germline, CDR1 is SGHVS and CDR2 is FQNEAQ. V dropped 4 bases and J dropped 1; count of bases not matched to a gene: 6. The CDR3 has 17 amino acids. The CDR3 region is CASSWGLAVGSYNEQFF. The CDR3 coding sequence is TGTGCCAGCAGCTGGGGACTAGCGGTGGGGTCCTACAATGAGCAGTTCTTC.

This clonotype was observed once. The chain is built from TRBV12-3 or TRBV12-4 and TRBJ2-3; either TRBD1 or TRBD2 may fit D (5 bases each). Trimming shortened V by 6 bases and J by 4 bases, and 11 bases separated the two germline ends. The length of the CDR3 is 13 residues. The CDR3 nucleotides are TGTGCCAGCAGGGCCGGGGCGTCAGATACGCAGTATTTT. Translated, it gives CASRAGASDTQYF.

The chain combines TRBV11-2 with TRBJ2-5; 7 bases map to TRBD1. The ends lost 6 bases at V and 1 base at J; junction bases unmatched: 17. The V gene's germline CDR1 is SGHAT and CDR2 FQNNGV. CDR3 length equals 18 residues. In nucleotides, the CDR3 is TGTGCCAGCAGGCTTAGAATTATAGAGAGACAGGGCCAAGAGACCCAGTACTTC. Translating gives CASRLRIIERQGQETQYF.

This clonotype showed up just once. The chain is built from TRBV20-1 and TRBJ2-4; 8 bases map to TRBD1. Germline CDR1 DFQATT, CDR2 SNEGSKA (reference sequence). V lost 2 bases, J lost 2 bases, and 5 bases stayed unmatched. The length of the CDR3 is 15 residues. In nucleotides, the CDR3 is TGCAGTGCTAGAAAGACAGGGGTGTCCAAAAACATTCAGTACTTC. Translation: CSARKTGVSKNIQYF.

This clonotype was found a few times. In nucleotides, the CDR3 is TGTGCCAGCAGCTTACAGGGGACCCATTATAATTCACCCCTCCACTTT. It translates to CASSLQGTHYNSPLHF. This rearrangement joins TRBV12-3 or TRBV12-4 to TRBJ1-6; TRBD1 aligns across 7 bases. V shed 6 bases and J 4 bases; nucleotides not matched to a gene: 9. The CDR3 has 16 amino acids.

The CDR3: CASSVAGVRSYGYTF. CDR3 nucleotides: TGTGCCAGCAGTGTCGCAGGGGTTCGATCCTATGGCTACACCTTC. The J gene is TRBJ1-2, the V gene TRBV6-1, with a possible D match to TRBD1 (6 bases). Germline V gene data show CDR1 as MNHNS and CDR2 as SASEGT. V lost 4 bases and J 4 bases, leaving 16 bases between the germline ends. The CDR3 spans 15 residues.